The clone carrying this T cell receptor (beta chain) was observed a handful of times. Its specificity is unknown. The data were obtained in a study of cytomegalovirus exposure and HLA in healthy donors. Findings and limits, study-wide: Sequencing had likely introduced a cluster of highly shared sequence variants as an artifact. Later analysis showed most CMV-associated TCR beta chains appearing HLA-restricted. Rare sequences made up most TCRs, while some public TCRs were found in many donors. Later work showed greater clonal expansion in HLA-associated TCR beta chains than in equally common others.

PCR was performed using 60 Vbeta and 13 Jbeta primers. Assay: immunoSEQ multiplex PCR; the TCRdb copy retains only in-frame clones and omits some. This sample carries 100,000 to 150,000 clones, roughly 15% of them seen once, and the ten largest clones take less than 3.5%. The CDR3 runs 14 residues. The V end lost 0 bases, the J end lost 3 bases, and 8 bases lay between the germline ends. From germline, CDR1 is SGDLS and CDR2 YYNGEE. Material: PBMCs. The TCR comes from a female donor in good health and CMV-seropositive. The chain joins TRBV9 to TRBJ2-3; D is unresolved. The CDR3 DNA follows: TGTGCCAGCAGCGTAGCTAGTATGACAGATACGCAGTATTTT. This gives the protein CASSVASMTDTQYF.